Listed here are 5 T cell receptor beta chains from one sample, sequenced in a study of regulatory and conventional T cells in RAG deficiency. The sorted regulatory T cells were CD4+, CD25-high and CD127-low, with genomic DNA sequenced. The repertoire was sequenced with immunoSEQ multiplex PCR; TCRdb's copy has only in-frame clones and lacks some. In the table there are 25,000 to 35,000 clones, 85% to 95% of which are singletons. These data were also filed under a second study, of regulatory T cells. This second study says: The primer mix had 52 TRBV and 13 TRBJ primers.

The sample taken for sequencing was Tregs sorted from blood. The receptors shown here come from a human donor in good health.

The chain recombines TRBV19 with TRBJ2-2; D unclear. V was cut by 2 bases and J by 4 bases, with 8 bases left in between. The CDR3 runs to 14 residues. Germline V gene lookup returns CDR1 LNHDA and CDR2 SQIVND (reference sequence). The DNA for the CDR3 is TGTGCCAGTAGTATATTGGGCGCCACCGGGGAGCTGTTTTTT. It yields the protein CASSILGATGELFF.

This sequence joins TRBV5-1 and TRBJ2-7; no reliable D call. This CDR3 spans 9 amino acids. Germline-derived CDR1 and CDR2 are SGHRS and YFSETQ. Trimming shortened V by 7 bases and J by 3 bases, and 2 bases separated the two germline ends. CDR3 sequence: CASGYEQYF. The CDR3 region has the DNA TGCGCCAGCGGCTACGAGCAGTACTTC.

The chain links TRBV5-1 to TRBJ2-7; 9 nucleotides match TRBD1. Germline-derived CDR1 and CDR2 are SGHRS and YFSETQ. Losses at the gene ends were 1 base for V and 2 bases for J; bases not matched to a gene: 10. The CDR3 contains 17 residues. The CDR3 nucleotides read TGCGCCAGCAGCTTGTCACACAGGGGGCCCCGTCCCTACGAGCAGTACTTC. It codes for CASSLSHRGPRPYEQYF.

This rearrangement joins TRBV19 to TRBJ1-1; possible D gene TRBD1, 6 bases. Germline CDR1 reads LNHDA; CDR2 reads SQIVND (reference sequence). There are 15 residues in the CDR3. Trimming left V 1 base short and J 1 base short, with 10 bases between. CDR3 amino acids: CASSIVGQRNTEAFF. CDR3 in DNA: TGTGCCAGTAGTATAGTAGGACAGAGGAACACTGAAGCTTTCTTT.

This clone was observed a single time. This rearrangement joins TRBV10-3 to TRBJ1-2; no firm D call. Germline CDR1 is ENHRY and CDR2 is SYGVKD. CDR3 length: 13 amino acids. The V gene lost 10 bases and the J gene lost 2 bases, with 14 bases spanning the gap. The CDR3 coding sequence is TGTGCCACACAAGACGATAAGAACTATGGCTACACCTTC. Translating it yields CATQDDKNYGYTF.